This T cell receptor beta chain was sequenced for a study of tumor and adjacent non-tumor tissue in lung cancer. Study-wide context: Each sample yielded approximately 4 million productive TCRbeta reads on average.

No cell sorting was done before RNA was extracted from the tissue. Note on this clonotype: One end of the junction varies from germline; a read error may be responsible.

TCRbeta libraries were built with three rounds of nested PCR, modified from ARM-PCR. TCRdb processed the multiplex PCR reads anew with MiXCR; each CDR3 protein has one entry. Of approximately 75,000 distinct CDR3 sequences in the sample, around four fifths were seen once. The CDR3 runs to 15 residues. In germline, CDR1 is SEHNR, CDR2 FQNEAQ (reference sequence). V usage is TRBV7-9 and J usage is TRBJ2-5; TRBD1 aligns across 7 bases. Input material: lung tumor tissue. The sequence came from a woman between 45 and 60 years old with non-small cell lung cancer. CDR3 in DNA: TGTGCCGGCAGCTCCACCAGGGGGTCGGCAGAGACCCAGTACTTC. This sequence encodes CAGSSTRGSAETQYF.